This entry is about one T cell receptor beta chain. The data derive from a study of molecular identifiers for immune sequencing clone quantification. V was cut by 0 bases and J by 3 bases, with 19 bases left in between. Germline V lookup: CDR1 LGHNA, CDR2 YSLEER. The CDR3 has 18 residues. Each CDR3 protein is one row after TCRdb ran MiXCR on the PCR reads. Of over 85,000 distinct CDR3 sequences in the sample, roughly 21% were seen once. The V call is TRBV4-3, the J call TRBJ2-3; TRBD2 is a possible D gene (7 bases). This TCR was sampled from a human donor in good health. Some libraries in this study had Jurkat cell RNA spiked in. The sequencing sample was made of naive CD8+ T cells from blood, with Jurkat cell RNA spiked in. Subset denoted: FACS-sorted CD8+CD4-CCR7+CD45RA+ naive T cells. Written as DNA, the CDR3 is TGCGCCAGCAGCCAAGATCCTGGGGGGGGGGGCCTAACAGATACGCAGTATTTT. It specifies CASSQDPGGGGLTDTQYF.